This TCR beta chain was found in a study of cytomegalovirus exposure and HLA in healthy donors. Study-wide results and caveats: The likely origin of a cluster of highly shared sequence variants was a sequencing artifact. The sole available immune exposure information was CMV serostatus.

Primers: 60 Vbeta forward and 13 Jbeta reverse. The assay was immunoSEQ multiplex PCR, and TCRdb's table has in-frame clones only and misses some. The profile shows 150,000 to 200,000 clones, approximately 72% of them singletons. This donor has no recorded CMV serostatus. The CDR3 is 17 residues long. The germline V gene encodes CDR1 SGHVS and CDR2 FQNEAQ. J lost 0 bases, V lost 1 base, and 5 bases had no gene match. With regard to this clone: What it recognizes is unknown.

The TCR originated in a human donor in good health. Sequencing was done on a sample of PBMCs. The chain employs TRBV7-8 and TRBJ2-3; TRBD2 agrees at 9 bases. CDR3 protein: CASSLEPSGVSTDTQYF. The CDR3 DNA follows: TGTGCCAGCAGCTTAGAGCCTAGCGGGGTTAGCACAGATACGCAGTATTTT.